What follows describes a single T cell receptor beta chain. The germline V gene encodes CDR1 WNHNN and CDR2 SYGVQD (reference sequence). The V gene lost 0 bases and the J gene lost 6 bases, with 17 bases spanning the gap. The CDR3 runs to 17 residues. Using immunoSEQ multiplex PCR, the repertoire was profiled, and TCRdb retains in-frame clones only, with some absent. Among some 150,000 clones, 84% were seen once, and the ten largest hold roughly 5.5%. Enrollees, about 18 to 89 years old, lived in fewer than 25 US areas. Participant reports of clinical history set cohort assignment. Within the 2 weeks before study entry, each person in the exposed group met a COVID-19 case. These data originate in a study of blood T cell repertoires in COVID-19.

This TCR was sampled from a woman aged 50 to 60 who had been exposed to COVID-19. The chain links TRBV10-1 to TRBJ1-4; D possibly corresponds to TRBD1 (5 bases). Sequenced material: PBMCs or T cells enriched from blood (not recorded which). The CDR3 sequence is CASSESGSWRGDEKLFF. The CDR3 nucleotides read TGCGCCAGCAGTGAGTCGGGGTCATGGAGGGGTGATGAAAAACTGTTTTTT.